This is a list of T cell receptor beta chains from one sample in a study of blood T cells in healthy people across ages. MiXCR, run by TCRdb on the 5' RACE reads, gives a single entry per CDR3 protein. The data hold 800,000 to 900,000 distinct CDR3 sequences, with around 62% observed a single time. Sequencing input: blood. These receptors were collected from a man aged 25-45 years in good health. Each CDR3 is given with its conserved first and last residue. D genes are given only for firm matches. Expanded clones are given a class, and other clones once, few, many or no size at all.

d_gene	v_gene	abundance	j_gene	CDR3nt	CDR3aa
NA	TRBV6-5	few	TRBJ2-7	TGTGCCAGCAGTTACTCCCGGGGGACCTCCTACGAGCAGTACTTC	CASSYSRGTSYEQYF
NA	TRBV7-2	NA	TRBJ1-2	TGTGCCAGCAGCTTACAGGACGGCTACACCTTC	CASSLQDGYTF
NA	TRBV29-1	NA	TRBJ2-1	TGCAGCATTGAAGGGGGGCCGTATGAGCAGTTCTTC	CSIEGGPYEQFF
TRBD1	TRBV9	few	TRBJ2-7	TGTGCCAGCAGCGCACAGGGGAGCTCCTACGAGCAGTACTTC	CASSAQGSSYEQYF
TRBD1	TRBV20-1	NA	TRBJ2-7	TGCAGTGCTAGCAGGGACAGGGGGAGGTACGAGCAGTACTTC	CSASRDRGRYEQYF
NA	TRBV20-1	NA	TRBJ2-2	TGCAGTGCTGCGGGCTCTAAAATCTCGAACACCGGGGAGCTGTTTTTT	CSAAGSKISNTGELFF
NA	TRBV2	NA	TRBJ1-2	TGTGCCAGCAGTGACTCCCGGACACCTGGCTACACCTTC	CASSDSRTPGYTF
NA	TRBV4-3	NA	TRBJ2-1	TGCGCCAGCAGCCAAGGGCTAAATTACAATGAGCAGTTCTTC	CASSQGLNYNEQFF
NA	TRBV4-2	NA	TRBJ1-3	TGTGCCAGCAGCCAAGAGTTCGGGGGCGGCTCTGGAAACACCATATATTTT	CASSQEFGGGSGNTIYF
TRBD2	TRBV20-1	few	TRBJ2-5	TGTAGCGTAGCGGGGGCGTCACGGGAGACCCAGTACTTC	CSVAGASRETQYF
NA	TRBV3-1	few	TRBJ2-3	TGTGCCAGCAGCCATTCTGGACAAGTCACAGATACGCAGTATTTT	CASSHSGQVTDTQYF
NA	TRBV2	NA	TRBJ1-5	TGTGCCAGCAGTGAAAGGGCGGCCAGGGTCAATCAGCCCCAGCATTTT	CASSERAARVNQPQHF
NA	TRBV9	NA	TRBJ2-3	TGTGCCAGCAGCTCTGAGGGGCTGAGCACAGATACGCAGTATTTT	CASSSEGLSTDTQYF
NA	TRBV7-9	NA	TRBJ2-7	TGTGCCAGCAGCTTGGGGGTGGGGCAATACGAGCAGTACTTC	CASSLGVGQYEQYF
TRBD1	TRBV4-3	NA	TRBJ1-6	TGCGCCAGCAGCCAACGGAGCCGGGACAGGGGGACGGAATTCTATAATTCACCCCTCCACTTT	CASSQRSRDRGTEFYNSPLHF
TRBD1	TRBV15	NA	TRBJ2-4	TGTGCCACCAGCACGGACAGGGAGAAAAACATTCAGTACTTC	CATSTDREKNIQYF
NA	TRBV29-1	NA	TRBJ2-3	TGCAGCGTTGCTCAAGGAAACAAGAAACACACAGATACGCAGTATTTT	CSVAQGNKKHTDTQYF
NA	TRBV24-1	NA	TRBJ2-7	TGTGCCACCAGTGCCATAGGACGGCCGAGCTACGAGCAGTACTTC	CATSAIGRPSYEQYF
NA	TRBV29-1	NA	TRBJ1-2	TGCAGCGTTGTTGGCGGGGGCGAGGATGGCTACACCTTC	CSVVGGGEDGYTF
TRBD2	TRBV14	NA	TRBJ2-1	TGTGCCAGCAGCCAACTAGCGGGGGTTACTTACAATGAGCAGTTCTTC	CASSQLAGVTYNEQFF
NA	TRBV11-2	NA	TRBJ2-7	TGTGCCAGCAGCTTAGGCTCTGGGGCGGACGAGCAGTACTTC	CASSLGSGADEQYF
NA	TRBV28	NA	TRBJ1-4	TGTGCCAGCAGGCCCGGTCGGTGGGGTGAAAAACTGTTTTTT	CASRPGRWGEKLFF
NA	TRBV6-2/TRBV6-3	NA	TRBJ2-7	TGTGCCAGCACCGACCTCTGGGAGCAGTACTTC	CASTDLWEQYF
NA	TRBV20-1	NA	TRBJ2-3	TGCAGTGCTAGAGATAGGGGGACTAGCACAGATACGCAGTATTTT	CSARDRGTSTDTQYF
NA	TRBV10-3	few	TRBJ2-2	TGTGCCATCAGCAGGGACGTTAGCACCGGGGAGCTGTTTTTT	CAISRDVSTGELFF
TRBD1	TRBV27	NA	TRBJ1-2	TGTGCCAGCAGGGACGAACAGGGGAGCGGGGGCTACACCTTC	CASRDEQGSGGYTF
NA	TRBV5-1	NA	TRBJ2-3	TGCGCCAGCAGCTTGGAAGGCCAGCCGCTAGGTACGCAGTATTTT	CASSLEGQPLGTQYF
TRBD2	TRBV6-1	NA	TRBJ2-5	TGTGCCAGCACCAGAGGGACTAGCCAACGAGAGACCCAGTACTTC	CASTRGTSQRETQYF
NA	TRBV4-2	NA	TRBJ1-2	TGTGCCAGCAGCCAAGACCGACAGAGCTTTAACTATGGCTACACCTTC	CASSQDRQSFNYGYTF
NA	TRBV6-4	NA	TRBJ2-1	TGTGCCAGCAGTGAAATGGAGGGACGCAATGAGCAGTTCTTC	CASSEMEGRNEQFF